This is a list of T cell receptor beta chains from one sample in a study of beta chain features in type 1 diabetes. Sequencing was performed with immunoSEQ multiplex PCR; in TCRdb, only in-frame clones are kept and a portion is missing. Of about 150,000 clones listed, approximately 9.9% are singletons. Material for sequencing was central memory CD4+ T cells from blood. The receptors shown here come from a woman aged 18-35 years in good health. CDR3s include the opening cysteine and the closing phenylalanine or tryptophan.

>TRBJ2-5|TRBV5-1
CASSLAIRGSETQYF
>TRBJ1-4|TRBV6-1
CASSQTGQHEKLFF
>TRBJ2-3|TRBV7-2
CASSPRTSGGPTDTQYF
>TRBJ1-5|TRBV6-1
CASSGTGEGPQHF
>TRBJ1-4|TRBV13
CASSPTGGDGEKLFF
>TRBJ2-3|TRBV4-2
CASSLVKRVSGITDTQYF
>TRBJ1-2|TRBV6-1
CASRDNQLGYTF
>TRBJ1-1|TRBV6-6
CASSSHGQSAEAFF
>TRBJ2-7|TRBV16
CASSQRQVLRSYEQYF
>TRBJ1-1|TRBV4-2
CASSQGTESMNTEAFF
>TRBJ2-5|TRBV18
CASSGGSQETQYF
>TRBJ1-1|TRBV2
CASSKGENTEAFF
>TRBJ1-1|TRBV29-1
CSVRSGGIDTEAFF
>TRBJ1-1|TRBV10-3
CAIREDSEAFF
>TRBJ2-5|TRBV6-1
CASRRGNQETQYF
>TRBJ2-7|TRBV7-3
CASSPASGTSEYEQYF
>TRBJ2-7|TRBV7-8
CASSSYTDGPGGSYEQYF
>TRBJ2-1|TRBV11-2
CASSLRLAGEVYEQFF
>TRBJ2-5|TRBV4-1
CASSQGQGYRETQYF
>TRBJ2-5|TRBV12-5
CASGPPDREETQYF
>TRBJ2-5|TRBV5-6
CASTSQTGWEAQYF
>TRBJ2-5|TRBV7-2
CASSLQAGGETQYF
>TRBJ1-2|TRBV4-1
CASSQGSGPGGFGYTF
>TRBJ2-7|TRBV5-4
CASSLGGTAYEQYF
>TRBJ2-3|TRBV5-5
CASSFLAGSDTQYF
>TRBJ2-5|TRBV18
CASSPTSEGGETQYF
>TRBJ2-7|TRBV5-1
CASRRDRNYEQYF
>TRBJ2-3|TRBV2
CASGGDTQYF